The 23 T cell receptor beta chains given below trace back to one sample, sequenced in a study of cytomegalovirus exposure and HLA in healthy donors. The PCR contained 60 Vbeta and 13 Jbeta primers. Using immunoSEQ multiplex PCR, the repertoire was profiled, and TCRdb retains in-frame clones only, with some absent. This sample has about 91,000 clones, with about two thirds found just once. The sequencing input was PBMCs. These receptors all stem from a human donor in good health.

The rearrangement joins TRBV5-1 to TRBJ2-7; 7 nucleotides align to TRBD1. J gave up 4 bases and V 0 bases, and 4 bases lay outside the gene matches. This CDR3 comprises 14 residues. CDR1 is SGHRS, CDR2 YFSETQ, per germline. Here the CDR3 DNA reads TGCGCCAGCAGCTTGGAGGGGGCTCAATACGAGCAGTACTTC. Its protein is CASSLEGAQYEQYF.

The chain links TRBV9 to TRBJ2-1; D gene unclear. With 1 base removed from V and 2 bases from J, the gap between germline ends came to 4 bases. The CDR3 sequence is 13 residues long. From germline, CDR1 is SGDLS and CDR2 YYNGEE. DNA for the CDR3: TGTGCCAGCAGCGTAAGCCCCTACAATGAGCAGTTCTTC. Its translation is CASSVSPYNEQFF.

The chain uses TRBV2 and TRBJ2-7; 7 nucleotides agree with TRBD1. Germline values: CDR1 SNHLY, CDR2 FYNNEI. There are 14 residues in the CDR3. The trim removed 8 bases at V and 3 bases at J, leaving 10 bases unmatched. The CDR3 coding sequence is TGTGCCAGCTTGTACGAACAGGGGAGCTACGAGCAGTACTTC. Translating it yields CASLYEQGSYEQYF.

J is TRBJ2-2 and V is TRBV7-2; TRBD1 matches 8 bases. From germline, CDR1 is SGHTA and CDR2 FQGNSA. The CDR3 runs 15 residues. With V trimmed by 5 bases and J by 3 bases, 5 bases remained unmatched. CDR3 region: CASSDRTGYTGELFF. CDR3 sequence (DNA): TGTGCCAGCAGCGATAGGACAGGGTACACCGGGGAGCTGTTTTTT.

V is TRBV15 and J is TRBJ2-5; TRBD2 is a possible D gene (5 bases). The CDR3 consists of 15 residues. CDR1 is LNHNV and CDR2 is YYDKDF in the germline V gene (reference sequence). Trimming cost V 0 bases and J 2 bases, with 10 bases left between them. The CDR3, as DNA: TGTGCCACCAGCAGAGATATCCTAGCACAAGAGACCCAGTACTTC. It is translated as CATSRDILAQETQYF. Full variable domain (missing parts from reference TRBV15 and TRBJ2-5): DAMVIQNPRYQVTQFGKPVTLSCSQTLNHNVMYWYQQKSSQAPKLLFHYYDKDFNNEADTPDNFQSRRPNTSFCFLDIRSPGLGDTAMYLCATSRDILAQETQYFGPGTRLLVL.

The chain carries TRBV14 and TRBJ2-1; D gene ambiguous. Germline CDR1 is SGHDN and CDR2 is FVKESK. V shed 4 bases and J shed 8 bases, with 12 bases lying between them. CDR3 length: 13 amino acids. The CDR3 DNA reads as TGTGCCAGCAGCCGCCTTGCTGCGTATGAGCAGTTCTTC. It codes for CASSRLAAYEQFF.

The CDR3 sequence: CASSFISRGEKLFF. CDR3 sequence (DNA): TGTGCCAGCAGTTTTATATCCCGGGGGGAAAAACTGTTTTTT. The V and J genes are TRBV27 and TRBJ1-4; TRBD1 might be the D (5 bases). CDR1 is MNHEY and CDR2 is SMNVEV in the germline V gene (reference sequence). V shed 3 bases and J shed 8 bases, with 13 bases lying between them. This CDR3 has 14 residues.

CDR3 region: CASRGDRGNTGELFF. The CDR3 nucleotides read TGTGCCAGCCGGGGAGACAGGGGCAACACCGGGGAGCTGTTTTTT. The rearrangement links TRBV9 to TRBJ2-2; 8 nucleotides line up with TRBD1. The V gene's germline CDR1 is SGDLS and CDR2 YYNGEE. Trimming cost V 7 bases and J 2 bases; bases outside gene matches: 7. The CDR3 loop spans 15 amino acids. The full variable domain, with the rest looked up from reference TRBV9 and TRBJ2-2, is DSGVTQTPKHLITATGQRVTLRCSPRSGDLSVYWYQQSLDQGLQFLIQYYNGEERAKGNILERFSAQQFPDLHSELNLSSLELGDSALYFCASRGDRGNTGELFFGEGSRLTVL.

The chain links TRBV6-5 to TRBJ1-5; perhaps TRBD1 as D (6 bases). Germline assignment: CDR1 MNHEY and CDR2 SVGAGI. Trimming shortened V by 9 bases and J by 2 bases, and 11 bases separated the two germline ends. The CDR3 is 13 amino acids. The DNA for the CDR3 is TGTGCCAGTCGAGGGGGGGGCAATCAGCCCCAGCATTTT. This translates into CASRGGGNQPQHF.

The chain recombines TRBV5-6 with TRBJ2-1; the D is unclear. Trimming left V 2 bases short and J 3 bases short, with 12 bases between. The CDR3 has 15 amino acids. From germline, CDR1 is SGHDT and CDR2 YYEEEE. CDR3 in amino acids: CASSFYSVNYNEQFF. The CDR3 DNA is TGTGCCAGCAGCTTTTACAGTGTTAACTACAATGAGCAGTTCTTC.

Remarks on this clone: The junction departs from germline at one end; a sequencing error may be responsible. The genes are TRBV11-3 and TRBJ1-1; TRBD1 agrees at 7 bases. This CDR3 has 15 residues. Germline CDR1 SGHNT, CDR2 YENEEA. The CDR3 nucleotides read TGTGCCAGCAGCTTGGGACAGACCCTGAACCCTGAAGCTTTCTTT. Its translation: CASSLGQTLNPEAFF.

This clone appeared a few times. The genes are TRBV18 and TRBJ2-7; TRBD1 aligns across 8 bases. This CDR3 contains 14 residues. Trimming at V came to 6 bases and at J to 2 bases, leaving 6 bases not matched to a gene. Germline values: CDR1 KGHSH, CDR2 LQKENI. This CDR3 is CASSPRTGPYEQYF. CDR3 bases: TGTGCCAGCTCCCCGAGGACAGGGCCCTACGAGCAGTACTTC.

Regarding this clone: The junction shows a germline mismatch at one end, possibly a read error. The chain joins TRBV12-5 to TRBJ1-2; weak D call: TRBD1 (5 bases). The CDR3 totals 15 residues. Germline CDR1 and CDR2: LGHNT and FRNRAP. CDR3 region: CASGLGRVANYGYTF. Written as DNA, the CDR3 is TGTGCTAGTGGATTGGGGCGGGTAGCTAACTATGGCTACACCTTC.

The CDR3, as DNA: TGTGCCATCAGTGATAGGACAGGGGGCTTTGGCTACACCTTC. Translation: CAISDRTGGFGYTF. The chain links TRBV10-3 to TRBJ1-2, with TRBD1 matching 11 bases. V was pared by 3 bases and J by 7 bases, with 4 bases of the junction left unmatched. CDR1 is ENHRY and CDR2 is SYGVKD in the germline V gene. The CDR3 has 14 residues.

CDR3 sequence (DNA): TGCAGTGCTATAAAAGAGACCCAGTACTTC. Translated, it gives CSAIKETQYF. The gene calls are TRBV20-1 and TRBJ2-5; D is ambiguous. Trimming shortened V by 4 bases and J by 3 bases, and 3 bases separated the two germline ends. CDR3 length: 10 amino acids. Per the germline V gene, CDR1 is DFQATT and CDR2 is SNEGSKA (reference sequence).

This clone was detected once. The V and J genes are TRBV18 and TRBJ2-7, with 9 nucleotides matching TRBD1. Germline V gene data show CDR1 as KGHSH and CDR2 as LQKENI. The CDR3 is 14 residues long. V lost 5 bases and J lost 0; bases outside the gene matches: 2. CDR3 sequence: CASSTTGGSYEQYF. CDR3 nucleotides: TGTGCCAGCTCAACGACAGGGGGCTCCTACGAGCAGTACTTC.

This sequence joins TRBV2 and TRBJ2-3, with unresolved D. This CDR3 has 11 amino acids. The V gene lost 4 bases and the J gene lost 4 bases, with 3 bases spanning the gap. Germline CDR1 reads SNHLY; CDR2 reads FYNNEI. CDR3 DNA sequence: TGTGCCAGCAGTGTCGCAGATACGCAGTATTTT. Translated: CASSVADTQYF. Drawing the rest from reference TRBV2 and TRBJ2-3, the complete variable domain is EPEVTQTPSHQVTQMGQEVILRCVPISNHLYFYWYRQILGQKVEFLVSFYNNEISEKSEIFDDQFSVERPDGSNFTLKIRSTKLEDSAMYFCASSVADTQYFGPGTRLTVL.

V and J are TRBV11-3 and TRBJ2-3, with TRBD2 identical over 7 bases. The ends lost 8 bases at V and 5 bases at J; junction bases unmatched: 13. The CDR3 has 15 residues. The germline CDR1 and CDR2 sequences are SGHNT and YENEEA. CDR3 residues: CASGTTGGSEDTQYF. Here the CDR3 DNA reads TGTGCCAGCGGGACTACGGGGGGATCGGAAGATACGCAGTATTTT.

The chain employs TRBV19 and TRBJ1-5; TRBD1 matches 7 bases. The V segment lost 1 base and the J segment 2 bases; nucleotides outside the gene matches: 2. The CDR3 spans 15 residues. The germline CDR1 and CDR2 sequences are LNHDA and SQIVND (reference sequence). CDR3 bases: TGTGCCAGTAGTATAGGACAGGGTGGCAATCAGCCCCAGCATTTT. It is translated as CASSIGQGGNQPQHF.

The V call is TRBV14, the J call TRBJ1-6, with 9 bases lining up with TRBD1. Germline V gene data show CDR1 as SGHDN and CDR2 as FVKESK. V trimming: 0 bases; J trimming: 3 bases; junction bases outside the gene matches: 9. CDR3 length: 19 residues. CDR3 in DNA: TGTGCCAGCAGCCAAGACGGAAGGACAGGGGCCGGCTATAATTCACCCCTCCACTTT. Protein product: CASSQDGRTGAGYNSPLHF.

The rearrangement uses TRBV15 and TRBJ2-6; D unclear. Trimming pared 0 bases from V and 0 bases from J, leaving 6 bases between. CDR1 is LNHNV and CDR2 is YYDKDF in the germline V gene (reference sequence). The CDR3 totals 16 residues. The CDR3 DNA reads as TGTGCCACCAGCAGAGAGCAGTTCTCTGGGGCCAACGTCCTGACTTTC. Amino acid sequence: CATSREQFSGANVLTF.

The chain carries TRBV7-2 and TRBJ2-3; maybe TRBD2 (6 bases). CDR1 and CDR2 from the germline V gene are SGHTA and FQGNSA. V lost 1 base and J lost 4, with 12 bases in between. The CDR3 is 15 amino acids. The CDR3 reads CASSLEPLAPDTQYF. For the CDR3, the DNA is TGTGCCAGCAGCTTAGAGCCACTAGCCCCAGATACGCAGTATTTT.

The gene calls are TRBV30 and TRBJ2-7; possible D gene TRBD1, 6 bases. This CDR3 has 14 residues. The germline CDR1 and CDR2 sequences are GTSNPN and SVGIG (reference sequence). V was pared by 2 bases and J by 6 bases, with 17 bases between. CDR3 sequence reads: CAWSIRTDQVEQYF. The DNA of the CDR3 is TGTGCCTGGAGTATCCGGACAGACCAAGTCGAGCAGTACTTC.